These 17 T cell receptor beta chains originate from one sample sequenced in a study of T cells in Graves' hyperthyroidism and ophthalmopathy. RNA transcripts were the template for amplifying TCR beta CDR3 regions. When the TCR CDR3 underwent first-round RT-PCR, the HTBI primer set was used. TCRdb reanalysed the multiplex PCR reads using MiXCR and keeps one entry per CDR3 protein. The table has around 35,000 distinct CDR3 sequences, roughly 52% seen once; the top ten hold around a sixth. The sample was blood. All receptors come from a man aged 35-49 years with Graves' ophthalmopathy.

This clonotype was counted ten times or more. This chain uses TRBV12-3 or TRBV12-4 with TRBJ2-5; D may be TRBD1 (6 bases). This CDR3 is 14 amino acids long. V was shortened by 10 bases and J by 2 bases, with 17 bases between the two germline ends. This CDR3 reads CATRTGTAQETQYF. DNA for the CDR3: TGTGCCACCCGCACAGGGACGGCACAAGAGACCCAGTACTTC.

The J gene is TRBJ2-7, the V gene TRBV5-1, with a tentative D call TRBD2 (7 bases). The CDR3 totals 14 residues. Germline loops: CDR1 SGHRS, CDR2 YFSETQ. The V gene lost 6 bases and the J gene lost 1 base, with 14 bases spanning the gap. This CDR3 reads CASKEGGGSYEQYF. CDR3 in DNA: TGCGCCAGCAAGGAAGGGGGGGGGTCCTACGAGCAGTACTTC.

V usage is TRBV7-8 and J usage is TRBJ1-5; D remains ambiguous. Trimming left V 0 bases short and J 14 bases short, with 20 bases between. Germline V gene data show CDR1 as SGHVS and CDR2 as FQNEAQ. The CDR3 spans 15 residues. The CDR3 nucleotides are TGTGCCAGCAGCTTAGCTACAGCGGGCGCAATCTACGAGCATTTT. It codes for CASSLATAGAIYEHF. Using reference TRBV7-8 and TRBJ1-5 for the parts outside the CDR3, the full variable domain is GAGVSQSPRYKVAKRGQDVALRCDPISGHVSLFWYQQALGQGPEFLTYFQNEAQLDKSGLPSDRFFAERPEGSVSTLKIQRTQQEDSAVYLCASSLATAGAIYEHFGDGTRLSIL.

The sample holds many counts of this clonotype. A much larger clone sits a single nucleotide away, making a read error possible. The chain has TRBV9 and TRBJ1-1; D uncertain. Germline V gene lookup returns CDR1 SGDLS and CDR2 YYNGEE. The ends were cut back, 4 bases at V and 2 bases at J, with 9 bases in the middle. The CDR3 sequence is 13 residues long. The CDR3 DNA reads as TGTGCCAGCAGCATAGTACTTAACACTGAAGCTTTCTTT. Protein: CASSIVLNTEAFF.

The genes are TRBV6-5 and TRBJ1-5; D is uncertain. Germline CDR1 is MNHEY and CDR2 is SVGAGI. The CDR3 sequence is 12 residues long. The V end was cut by 3 bases, the J end by 14 bases, with 14 bases between. The CDR3 is CASSYAESYEHF. The CDR3 DNA follows: TGTGCCAGCAGTTATGCAGAATCCTACGAGCATTTT.

The rearrangement joins TRBV11-3 to TRBJ1-1; TRBD1 is a possible D gene (5 bases). The CDR3 has 13 amino acids. Germline V lookup: CDR1 SGHNT, CDR2 YENEEA. The V gene lost 11 bases and the J gene lost 6 bases, with 19 bases spanning the gap. Here the CDR3 reads CADSLRWGAEAFF. DNA for the CDR3: TGTGCCGACAGCTTGAGGTGGGGCGCTGAAGCTTTCTTT. Variable domain in full (rest from reference TRBV11-3 and TRBJ1-1): EAGVVQSPRYKIIEKKQPVAFWCNPISGHNTLYWYLQNLGQGPELLIRYENEEAVDDSQLPKDRFSAERLKGVDSTLKIQPAELGDSAVYLCADSLRWGAEAFFGQGTRLTVV.

The rearrangement joins TRBV7-8 to TRBJ2-7; 7 positions agree with TRBD2. Per the germline V gene, CDR1 is SGHVS and CDR2 is FQNEAQ. Trimming took 2 bases from V and 0 from J; bases not matched to a gene: 19. This CDR3 has 20 residues. The CDR3 nucleotides read TGTGCCAGCAGCTTACCTGCATGCGGGGGTGCACCTCCGTGCTCCTACGAGCAGTACTTC. It translates to CASSLPACGGAPPCSYEQYF.

This chain connects TRBV7-3 to TRBJ2-7, with D possibly matching TRBD1 (6 bases). V lost 6 bases, J lost 6 bases, and 9 bases lay in between. CDR1 and CDR2 from the germline V gene are SGHTA and FQGTGA. The CDR3 runs to 11 residues. The CDR3 spells CASSKGGEQYF. CDR3 nucleotide sequence: TGTGCCAGCAGTAAAGGGGGCGAGCAGTACTTC.

CDR3 sequence reads: CASSEVAAEYF. CDR3 nucleotide sequence: TGTGCCAGCAGTGAGGTGGCCGCCGAGTATTTT. The chain combines TRBV2 with TRBJ2-3; D gene uncertain. Trimming pared 3 bases from V and 13 bases from J, leaving 11 bases between. CDR3 length: 11 residues. CDR1 SNHLY and CDR2 FYNNEI come from the germline V gene.

Of note for this clonotype: The junction shows a germline mismatch at one end, possibly a read error. The J gene is TRBJ1-4, the V gene TRBV7-7; D remains unclear. Germline CDR1 and CDR2: SSHAT and FNYEAQ (reference sequence). The CDR3 totals 16 residues. Here the CDR3 reads CASSLAPRSENEKLFF. For the CDR3, the DNA is TGTGCTAGCAGCTTAGCCCCACGGTCTGAAAATGAAAAACTGTTTTTT.

As regards this clonotype: The junction departs from germline at one end; a sequencing error may be responsible. The rearrangement links TRBV7-7 to TRBJ1-4; the D gene is possibly TRBD1 (5 bases). Germline V gene data show CDR1 as SSHAT and CDR2 as FNYEAQ (reference sequence). This CDR3 contains 18 residues. The chain's CDR3 is CASSPTVTGELFNEKLFF. The CDR3 DNA is TGTGCTAGCAGCCCGACAGTCACCGGGGAGCTGTTTAATGAAAAACTGTTTTTT.

This clonotype has just one count. The chain uses TRBV24-1 and TRBJ2-7; 7 nucleotides align to TRBD2. Per germline, CDR1 KGHDR and CDR2 SFDVKD. The CDR3 length is 14 residues. For the CDR3, the DNA is TGTGCGCGGGCTAGCGGTCGAAGCTCCTACGAGCAGTACTTC. Translated, it gives CARASGRSSYEQYF.

Ten or more counts support this clonotype. An end of the junction does not agree with germline; a read error may underlie this. The chain carries TRBV6-6 and TRBJ1-5; D ambiguous. Germline lookup yields CDR1 MNHNY and CDR2 SVGAGI (reference sequence). The CDR3 spans 13 residues. The CDR3 DNA sequence: TGTGCCAGCAGTTACGGTAGCGATCAGCCCCAGCATTTT. It translates to CASSYGSDQPQHF.

This clonotype appeared many times. This chain joins TRBV5-4 and TRBJ1-6; possibly TRBD1 for D (5 bases). This CDR3 is 17 amino acids long. V shed 5 bases and J shed 10 bases, with 25 bases lying between them. Germline V gene sequence: CDR1 SGHNT, CDR2 YYREEE (reference sequence). The CDR3 reads CASRNVGVAGVDSPLHF. For the CDR3, the DNA is TGTGCCAGCAGGAATGTGGGGGTAGCGGGGGTAGACTCACCCCTCCACTTT.

The chain joins TRBV2 to TRBJ2-7; 10 nucleotides match TRBD2. CDR1 and CDR2 (germline): SNHLY, FYNNEI. J lost 12 bases, V lost 4 bases, and 9 bases had no gene match. The CDR3 length is 13 residues. The CDR3 nucleotides read TGTGCCAGCAGTGTTGGGGCTAGCGGGAGAATGTACTTC. This encodes CASSVGASGRMYF.

This clonotype was detected ten times or more. V gene TRBV5-6 combines with J gene TRBJ1-2; D is unresolved. Trimming pared 0 bases from V and 5 bases from J, leaving 8 bases between. This CDR3 contains 13 residues. Germline V gene lookup returns CDR1 SGHDT and CDR2 YYEEEE. CDR3 protein: CASSLDRTYGYTF. The CDR3 nucleotides read TGTGCCAGCAGCTTGGATAGAACTTATGGCTACACCTTC.

For this clonotype: Relative to the germline gene, one junction end is altered; a read error may explain this. The V and J genes are TRBV6-6 and TRBJ2-4; D possibly corresponds to TRBD2 (5 bases). This CDR3 has 15 amino acids. The germline V gene encodes CDR1 MNHNY and CDR2 SVGAGI (reference sequence). The CDR3 DNA sequence: TGTGCCAGCGCACCCCTATATCTAGCCAAAAACATTCGGTACTTC. Residues: CASAPLYLAKNIRYF.